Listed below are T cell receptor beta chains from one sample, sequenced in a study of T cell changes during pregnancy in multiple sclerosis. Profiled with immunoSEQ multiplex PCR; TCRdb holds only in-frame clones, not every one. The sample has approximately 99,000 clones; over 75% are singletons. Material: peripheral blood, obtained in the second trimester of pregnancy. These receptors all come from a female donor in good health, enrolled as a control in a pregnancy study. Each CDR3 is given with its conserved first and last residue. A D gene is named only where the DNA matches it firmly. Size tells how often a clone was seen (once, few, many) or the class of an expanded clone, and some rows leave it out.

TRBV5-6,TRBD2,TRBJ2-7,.,TGTGCCAGCCAGGGAGGGCCGTATGACGGCTCCTACGAGCAGTACTTC,CASQGGPYDGSYEQYF
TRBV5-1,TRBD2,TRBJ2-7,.,TGCGCCAGCAGCTCCAGCGGGGGGGCCTACGAGCAGTACTTC,CASSSSGGAYEQYF
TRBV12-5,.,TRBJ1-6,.,TGTGCTAGTGGTTTTTGGGACTTCTCATCACCCCTCCACTTT,CASGFWDFSSPLHF
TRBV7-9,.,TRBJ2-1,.,TGTGCCAGCAGCTTAAGGGACTCTAATGAGCAGTTCTTC,CASSLRDSNEQFF
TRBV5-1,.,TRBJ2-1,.,TGCGCCAGCAGCTTGGGTCGCCCGAGCTCCTACAATGAGCAGTTCTTC,CASSLGRPSSYNEQFF
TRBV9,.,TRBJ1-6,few,TGTGCCAGCAGCCCCAGCGGGGTTTTCAGGACTTCACCCCTCCACTTT,CASSPSGVFRTSPLHF
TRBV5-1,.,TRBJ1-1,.,TGCGCCAGCAGCCGACGCGGAGGGAACACTGAAGCTTTCTTT,CASSRRGGNTEAFF
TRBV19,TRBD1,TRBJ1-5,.,TGTGCCAGTAGCATGGACAGGGAAAATCAGCCCCAGCATTTT,CASSMDRENQPQHF
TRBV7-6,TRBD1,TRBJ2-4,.,TGTGCCAGCAGCTTAGGTGACAGGGGCAACATTCAGTACTTC,CASSLGDRGNIQYF
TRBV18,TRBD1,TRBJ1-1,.,TGTGCCAGCTCACCAGGACAGGTGGGGAGGAACACTGAAGCTTTCTTT,CASSPGQVGRNTEAFF
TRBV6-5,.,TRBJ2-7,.,TGTGCCAGCAGTTCAGGGGTTCGCCACGAGCAGTACTTC,CASSSGVRHEQYF